The 18 T cell receptor beta chains below were found in one sample sequenced in a study of vaccination and CD4 T cells after COVID-19. With the Oncomine TCR Beta short-read assay, DNA from cultured CD4+ T cells was sequenced. TCRdb analysed the PCR reads with MiXCR anew, one entry per CDR3 protein. The sample has about 4,900 distinct CDR3 sequences, roughly 40% seen once. Treatment meaning: roughly ten-day PBMC culture with coronavirus spike peptide pools or control peptides (ViraFEST assay). Harvesting of the unexposed donor's CD4+ T cells predated the COVID-19 pandemic (2011-2018). No antigens are known for them. Material for sequencing was CD4+ T cells from blood, cultured in vitro. All receptors derive from a human donor in good health.

V gene TRBV5-4 combines with J gene TRBJ2-7; weak D call: TRBD2 (5 bases). The V gene lost 2 bases and the J gene lost 4 bases, with 13 bases spanning the gap. This CDR3 has 14 amino acids. The germline gives CDR1 SGHNT, CDR2 YYREEE (reference sequence). For the CDR3, the DNA is TGTGCCAGCAGCTTAGGACTGGACGCTTACGAGCAGTACTTC. This codes for CASSLGLDAYEQYF.

The rearrangement links TRBV3-1 to TRBJ1-5, with 7 bases matching TRBD1. The trim removed 4 bases at V and 0 bases at J, leaving 6 bases unmatched. This CDR3 comprises 16 residues. The germline V gene has CDR1 LGHDT and CDR2 YNNKEL (reference sequence). Here the CDR3 DNA reads TGTGCCAGCAGCCGTACTGGGACAGATAGCAATCAGCCCCAGCATTTT. Translated: CASSRTGTDSNQPQHF.

V gene TRBV7-6 combines with J gene TRBJ2-5; D unclear. There are 12 residues in the CDR3. Germline V gives CDR1 SGHVS, CDR2 FNYEAQ. V dropped 4 bases and J dropped 0 bases, with 3 bases sitting between them. The CDR3 region is CASSSYQETQYF. In DNA, the CDR3 is TGTGCCAGCAGCTCGTACCAAGAGACCCAGTACTTC.

This chain uses TRBV15 with TRBJ2-6; D is unclear. Germline V gene lookup returns CDR1 LNHNV and CDR2 YYDKDF (reference sequence). The V end was cut by 7 bases, the J end by 2 bases, with 6 bases between. This CDR3 contains 13 residues. The CDR3 bases are TGTGCCACCATCACGACTGGGGCCAACGTCCTGACTTTC. As protein: CATITTGANVLTF.

This clonotype was counted a single time. The rearrangement joins TRBV11-2 to TRBJ2-5; no firm D call. The germline CDR1 and CDR2 sequences are SGHAT and FQNNGV. The CDR3 spans 13 residues. Trimming removed 3 bases from V and 2 bases from J, with 7 bases in between. CDR3 region: CASSLSPQETQYF. The CDR3 DNA reads as TGTGCCAGCAGCTTGTCCCCTCAAGAGACCCAGTACTTC.

This chain joins TRBV28 and TRBJ1-2, with D possibly being TRBD1 (6 bases). Trimming cost V 3 bases and J 2 bases, with 13 bases left between them. This CDR3 region has 15 residues. CDR1 and CDR2 from the germline V gene are MDHEN and SYDVKM. Here the CDR3 DNA reads TGTGCCAGCAGTTTGACAGACAGGAGCAACTATGGCTACACCTTC. It specifies CASSLTDRSNYGYTF.

The rearrangement uses TRBV5-1 and TRBJ2-5; 12 bases line up with TRBD2. This CDR3 is built from 15 residues. CDR1 is SGHRS, CDR2 YFSETQ, per germline. V gave up 5 bases and J gave up 9 bases; unmatched junction bases: 11. CDR3 residues: CASSPTSGGVRAQYF. The CDR3 coding sequence is TGCGCCAGCAGTCCGACTAGCGGGGGCGTTAGGGCCCAGTACTTC.

This chain links TRBV6-1 with TRBJ1-1, with a weak D call TRBD1 (5 bases). The CDR3 contains 15 residues. Germline V lookup: CDR1 MNHNS, CDR2 SASEGT. Trimming shortened V by 1 base and J by 2 bases, and 11 bases separated the two germline ends. This CDR3 is CASSEGGRANTEAFF. Written as DNA, the CDR3 is TGTGCCAGCAGTGAAGGTGGCAGGGCTAACACTGAAGCTTTCTTT.

This sequence joins TRBV7-8 and TRBJ1-2; D not certain. The CDR3 sequence is 17 residues long. V was clipped by 4 bases and J by 6 bases, with 24 bases between them. Germline lookup yields CDR1 SGHVS and CDR2 FQNEAQ. CDR3 DNA: TGTGCCAGCAGCTCGACGACTTCGACGGAGGTTGGGAATGGCTACACCTTC. Translating gives CASSSTTSTEVGNGYTF.

This clonotype was picked up a small number of times. The V gene is TRBV18, the J gene TRBJ1-2; D remains ambiguous. Germline V lookup: CDR1 KGHSH, CDR2 LQKENI. V shed 4 bases and J shed 8 bases, with 20 bases lying between them. The length of the CDR3 is 15 residues. CDR3 nucleotides: TGTGCCAGCTCACAATTTGGTGAAGGGTATGACGGCTACACCTTC. It specifies CASSQFGEGYDGYTF.

This chain connects TRBV27 to TRBJ1-2; 7 nucleotides agree with TRBD1. CDR3 size: 13 residues. Germline values: CDR1 MNHEY, CDR2 SMNVEV (reference sequence). J gave up 7 bases and V 8 bases, and 10 bases lay outside the gene matches. CDR3 in amino acids: CASAPRQGSGYTF. The CDR3 nucleotides read TGTGCCAGCGCCCCGAGACAGGGAAGTGGCTACACCTTC.

This clonotype was recorded a few times. The chain carries TRBV20-1 and TRBJ1-2; D is uncertain. Germline-derived CDR1 and CDR2 are DFQATT and SNEGSKA (reference sequence). CDR3 size: 15 residues. V lost 0 bases and J lost 0, with 11 bases in between. The CDR3 region has the DNA TGCAGTGCTAGAGATCTAGACACCTCTAACTATGGCTACACCTTC. Residues: CSARDLDTSNYGYTF.

The chain couples TRBV6-1 to TRBJ1-1, with 9 bases lining up with TRBD1. The CDR3 totals 14 residues. Looked up from germline, CDR1 is MNHNS and CDR2 is SASEGT. V was pared by 6 bases and J by 11 bases, with 13 bases of the junction left unmatched. The CDR3 here is CASSRRDRVAWAFF. The CDR3, as DNA: TGTGCCAGCAGCCGCCGGGACAGGGTCGCCTGGGCTTTCTTT.

This clonotype has only a few counts. This sequence joins TRBV6-1 and TRBJ2-1, with 7 nucleotides matching TRBD1. The CDR3 length is 15 residues. Losses at the gene ends were 6 bases for V and 2 bases for J; bases not matched to a gene: 7. Germline V gene data show CDR1 as MNHNS and CDR2 as SASEGT. The CDR3 is CASSHTGDPYNEQFF. In DNA form, the CDR3 reads TGTGCCAGCAGCCACACAGGGGATCCCTACAATGAGCAGTTCTTC.

The chain is built from TRBV19 and TRBJ2-1; D is unresolved. V lost 4 bases and J lost 1, with 17 bases in between. This CDR3 spans 17 amino acids. From germline, CDR1 is LNHDA and CDR2 SQIVND (reference sequence). The CDR3 loop reads CASSTPADEQSYNEQFF. The CDR3, as DNA: TGTGCCAGTAGTACCCCGGCAGATGAGCAATCCTACAATGAGCAGTTCTTC.

This clonotype has a handful of counts. The chain carries TRBV21-1 and TRBJ1-2. TRBV21-1 is reported as a pseudogene. This CDR3 has 11 residues. CDR3 loop: CASMPHYGYTF. CDR3 sequence (DNA): TGTGCCAGCATGCCGCACTATGGCTACACCTTC.

The CDR3 protein is CASSPNPEGRGYTF. Here the CDR3 DNA reads TGTGCCAGCTCACCAAACCCGGAGGGTCGGGGCTACACCTTC. J is TRBJ1-2 and V is TRBV18; D gene ambiguous. Germline V gives CDR1 KGHSH, CDR2 LQKENI. CDR3 length: 14 residues. V was clipped by 2 bases and J by 8 bases, with 15 bases between them. The full variable domain, rest sourced from reference TRBV18 and TRBJ1-2, is NAGVMQNPRHLVRRRGQEARLRCSPMKGHSHVYWYRQLPEEGLKFMVYLQKENIIDESGMPKERFSAEFPKEGPSILRIQQVVRGDSAAYFCASSPNPEGRGYTFGSGTRLTVV.

This clonotype was detected only a few times. V is TRBV20-1 and J is TRBJ2-7, with 7 nucleotides matching TRBD2. The trim removed 6 bases at V and 3 bases at J, leaving 5 bases unmatched. Germline CDR1 is DFQATT and CDR2 is SNEGSKA (reference sequence). This CDR3 contains 12 residues. The CDR3 sequence: CSAPTSDYEQYF. CDR3 DNA: TGCAGTGCCCCCACTAGCGACTACGAGCAGTACTTC.